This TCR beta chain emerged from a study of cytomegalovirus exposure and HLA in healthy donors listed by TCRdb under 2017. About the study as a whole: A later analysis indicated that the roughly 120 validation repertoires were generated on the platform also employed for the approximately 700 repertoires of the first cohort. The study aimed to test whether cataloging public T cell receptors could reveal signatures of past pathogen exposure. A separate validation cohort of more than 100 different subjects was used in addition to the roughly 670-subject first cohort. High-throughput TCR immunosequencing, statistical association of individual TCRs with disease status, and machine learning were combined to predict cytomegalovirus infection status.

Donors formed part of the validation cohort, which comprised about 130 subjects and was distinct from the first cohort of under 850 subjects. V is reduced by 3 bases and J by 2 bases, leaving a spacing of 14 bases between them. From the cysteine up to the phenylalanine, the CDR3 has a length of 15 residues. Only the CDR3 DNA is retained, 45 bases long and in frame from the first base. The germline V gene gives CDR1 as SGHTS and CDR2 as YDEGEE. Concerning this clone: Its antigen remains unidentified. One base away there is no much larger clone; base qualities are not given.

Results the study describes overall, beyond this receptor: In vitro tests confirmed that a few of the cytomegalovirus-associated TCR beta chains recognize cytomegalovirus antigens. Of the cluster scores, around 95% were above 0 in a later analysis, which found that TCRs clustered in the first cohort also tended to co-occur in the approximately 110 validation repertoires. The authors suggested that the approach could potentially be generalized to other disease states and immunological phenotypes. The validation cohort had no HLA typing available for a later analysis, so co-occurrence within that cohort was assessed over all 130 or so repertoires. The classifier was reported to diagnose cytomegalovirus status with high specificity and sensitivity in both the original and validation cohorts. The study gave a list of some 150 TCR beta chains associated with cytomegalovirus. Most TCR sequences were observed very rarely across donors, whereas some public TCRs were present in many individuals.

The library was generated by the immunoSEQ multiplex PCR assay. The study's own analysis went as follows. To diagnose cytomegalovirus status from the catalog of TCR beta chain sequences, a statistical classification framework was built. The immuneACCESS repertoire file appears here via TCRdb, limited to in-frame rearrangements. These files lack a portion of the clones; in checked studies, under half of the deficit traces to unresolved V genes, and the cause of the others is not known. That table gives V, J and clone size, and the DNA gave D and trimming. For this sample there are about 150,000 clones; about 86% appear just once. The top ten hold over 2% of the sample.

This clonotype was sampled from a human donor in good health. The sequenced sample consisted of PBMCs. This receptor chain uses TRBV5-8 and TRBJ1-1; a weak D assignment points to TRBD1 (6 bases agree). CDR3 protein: CASSSQGKGNTEAFF. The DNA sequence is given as TGTGCCAGCAGCTCACAGGGAAAAGGAAACACTGAAGCTTTCTTT.